This T cell receptor beta chain comes out of a study of T cell changes during pregnancy in multiple sclerosis (dated by TCRdb to between 2018 and 2020). Regarding the study in general: The study examined how the T cell repertoire changed over the course of pregnancy in women with multiple sclerosis.

Libraries were made using the immunoSEQ multiplex PCR assay. TCRdb holds this immuneACCESS table with in-frame rearrangements only. Some clones are missing; in checked studies, unresolved V genes explain under half, and the rest has no known cause. Recorded for this sample are 45,000 to 55,000 clones; 80% to 95% of them occurred a single time. The ten largest clones add up to around 0.56% of the sample. As to this clone: No cognate antigen has been identified for it. Per-base quality was not reported, and no clone a single base away is much larger than it.

Including the terminal cysteine and phenylalanine, the CDR3 comprises 15 residues. The entry retains the CDR3 DNA only, 45 bases that are in frame from base 1. Deletion took 0 bases off V and 2 bases off J, with a span of 12 bases between the germline ends. CDR1 and CDR2 (SGHDT, YYEEEE) derive from the germline V gene. Sequences were derived from CD4+ T cells from peripheral blood mononuclear cells, sampled after pregnancy. The chain was built from TRBV5-6 and TRBJ2-7; the D gene is perhaps TRBD2, on 6 matching bases. This TCR came from a female donor with multiple sclerosis, enrolled in a pregnancy study. CDR3 region: CASSLVSASAYEQYF. The bases read TGTGCCAGCAGCTTGGTTTCTGCTAGCGCCTACGAGCAGTACTTC.